A selection of T cell receptor beta chains follows, all from one sample in a study of cytomegalovirus exposure and HLA in healthy donors. This table comes from immunoSEQ multiplex PCR, and its TCRdb copy is limited to in-frame clones, with some not included. This sample has roughly 200,000 clones, with about 80% found just once. The sequenced sample was PBMCs. Receptors were obtained from a woman in her twenties or thirties in good health and CMV-seropositive. The CDR3 runs from the conserved cysteine through the conserved F or W. A D gene is named only where the DNA matches it firmly. Not all rows give a size; the values are once, few, many and, for expanded clones, a class.

d_call: -
v_call: TRBV5-1
j_call: TRBJ2-7
clone_size: -
cdr3_nt: TGCGCCAGCAGCTTGGGGGGGGGCAAGCGGGCTCGCTTTAAATTCGAGCAGTACTTC
cdr3_aa: CASSLGGGKRARFKFEQYF

d_call: -
v_call: TRBV25-1
j_call: TRBJ1-4
clone_size: -
cdr3_nt: TGTGCCAGCAGACAGGTGAATGAAAAACTGTTTTTT
cdr3_aa: CASRQVNEKLFF

d_call: TRBD2
v_call: TRBV5-1
j_call: TRBJ2-1
clone_size: -
cdr3_nt: TGCGCCAGCAGCTTACCTTCTAGCGGGGGGAATTACAATGAGCAGTTCTTC
cdr3_aa: CASSLPSSGGNYNEQFF

d_call: -
v_call: TRBV30
j_call: TRBJ1-5
clone_size: few
cdr3_nt: TGTGCCTGGACTCGGGGAAATAGCAATCAGCCCCAGCATTTT
cdr3_aa: CAWTRGNSNQPQHF

d_call: -
v_call: TRBV13
j_call: TRBJ2-7
clone_size: -
cdr3_nt: TGTGCCAGCTCGCGGGACAGCAGCTACGAGCAGTACTTC
cdr3_aa: CASSRDSSYEQYF

d_call: -
v_call: TRBV5-1
j_call: TRBJ2-7
clone_size: -
cdr3_nt: TGCGCCAGCAGCTCTCGACAGGACTACGAGCAGTACTTC
cdr3_aa: CASSSRQDYEQYF

d_call: -
v_call: TRBV6-1
j_call: TRBJ1-4
clone_size: -
cdr3_nt: TGTGCCAGCAGTGAATTCTTATTAGGAGGGTACAATGAAAAACTGTTTTTT
cdr3_aa: CASSEFLLGGYNEKLFF

d_call: -
v_call: TRBV28
j_call: TRBJ2-4
clone_size: -
cdr3_nt: TGTGCCAGCAGTTTATCACGTAGTGGCAGGGAAAACATTCAGTACTTC
cdr3_aa: CASSLSRSGRENIQYF

d_call: TRBD1
v_call: TRBV4-3
j_call: TRBJ2-4
clone_size: -
cdr3_nt: TGCGCCAGCAGCCAAGACCCGGGACAGGGGGCTGACATTCAGTACTTC
cdr3_aa: CASSQDPGQGADIQYF

d_call: TRBD1
v_call: TRBV6-1
j_call: TRBJ1-5
clone_size: -
cdr3_nt: TGTGCCAGCAGGGGGACAGGGACTCAGCCCCAGCATTTT
cdr3_aa: CASRGTGTQPQHF

d_call: TRBD2
v_call: TRBV7-9
j_call: TRBJ2-7
clone_size: -
cdr3_nt: TGTGCCAGCAGCTTTCGGACTAGCGGATACGAGCAGTACTTC
cdr3_aa: CASSFRTSGYEQYF

d_call: TRBD2
v_call: TRBV10-3
j_call: TRBJ2-1
clone_size: -
cdr3_nt: TGTGCCATCAGACGTAGCGGGAACTACAATGAGCAGTTCTTC
cdr3_aa: CAIRRSGNYNEQFF

d_call: -
v_call: TRBV2
j_call: TRBJ1-1
clone_size: -
cdr3_nt: TGTGCCAGCAGTGAAGGGGCAAGGAGGACTGAAGCTTTCTTT
cdr3_aa: CASSEGARRTEAFF

d_call: -
v_call: TRBV5-4
j_call: TRBJ2-5
clone_size: -
cdr3_nt: TGTGCCAGCAGCCAAGAACAGGGATACCAAGAGACCCAGTACTTC
cdr3_aa: CASSQEQGYQETQYF

d_call: -
v_call: TRBV6-5
j_call: TRBJ1-3
clone_size: -
cdr3_nt: TGTGCCAGCAGTTACTCGGAGGTCACCTCTGGAAACACCATATATTTT
cdr3_aa: CASSYSEVTSGNTIYF

d_call: -
v_call: TRBV28
j_call: TRBJ2-1
clone_size: once
cdr3_nt: TGTGCCAGCAGTACCTCCCGGGAAGCTCGCTATGAGCAGTTCTTC
cdr3_aa: CASSTSREARYEQFF

d_call: -
v_call: TRBV5-6
j_call: TRBJ1-5
clone_size: -
cdr3_nt: TGTGCCAGCAGCTTGGCAGGGAATCAGCCCCAGCATTTT
cdr3_aa: CASSLAGNQPQHF

d_call: TRBD1
v_call: TRBV5-4
j_call: TRBJ1-4
clone_size: -
cdr3_nt: TGTGCCAGCAGCCAGGACAGGGGCGCGGGGGAAAAACTGTTTTTT
cdr3_aa: CASSQDRGAGEKLFF

d_call: -
v_call: TRBV12-5
j_call: TRBJ1-1
clone_size: few
cdr3_nt: TGTGCTAGTGGTTTGGGCCGCAGGGGTCTGAACACTGAAGCTTTCTTT
cdr3_aa: CASGLGRRGLNTEAFF

d_call: -
v_call: TRBV6-6
j_call: TRBJ2-5
clone_size: -
cdr3_nt: TGTGCCAGCAGTTCCAGTGGGAGGCAAGAGACCCAGTACTTC
cdr3_aa: CASSSSGRQETQYF

d_call: TRBD1
v_call: TRBV5-1
j_call: TRBJ2-7
clone_size: -
cdr3_nt: TGCGCCAGCAGCCGACTGGACAGGCAACCCTACGAGCAGTACTTC
cdr3_aa: CASSRLDRQPYEQYF

d_call: -
v_call: TRBV5-1
j_call: TRBJ2-7
clone_size: few
cdr3_nt: TGCGCCAGCAGCCCTATGCGGGGCAGCTACGAGCAGTACTTC
cdr3_aa: CASSPMRGSYEQYF

d_call: -
v_call: TRBV7-2
j_call: TRBJ1-1
clone_size: once
cdr3_nt: TGTGCCAGCAGCTTAGAAGACAGTAGTTACACTGAAGCTTTCTTT
cdr3_aa: CASSLEDSSYTEAFF

d_call: TRBD1
v_call: TRBV4-1
j_call: TRBJ1-1
clone_size: -
cdr3_nt: TGCGCCAGCAGCCAGTGGACAGGGGGCACTGAAGCTTTCTTT
cdr3_aa: CASSQWTGGTEAFF

d_call: -
v_call: TRBV10-3
j_call: TRBJ2-5
clone_size: -
cdr3_nt: TGTGCCATCAGTGATATAGCGAAAGGAGAGACCCAGTACTTC
cdr3_aa: CAISDIAKGETQYF

d_call: TRBD1
v_call: TRBV4-1
j_call: TRBJ2-1
clone_size: -
cdr3_nt: TGCGCCAGCAGCCAAGGGTTAAGGGGGCTGAGGAATGAGCAGTTCTTC
cdr3_aa: CASSQGLRGLRNEQFF

d_call: TRBD1
v_call: TRBV2
j_call: TRBJ2-7
clone_size: -
cdr3_nt: TGTGCCAGCCTCGAGATCAGGGGGACCGCCTACGAGCAGTACTTC
cdr3_aa: CASLEIRGTAYEQYF

d_call: TRBD1
v_call: TRBV6-1
j_call: TRBJ1-5
clone_size: -
cdr3_nt: TGTGCCAGCAGTGTGACAGGGGGCGACCAGCCCCAGCATTTT
cdr3_aa: CASSVTGGDQPQHF

d_call: -
v_call: TRBV30
j_call: TRBJ1-1
clone_size: -
cdr3_nt: TGTGCCTGGAGAACAGGGAGGAACACTGAAGCTTTCTTT
cdr3_aa: CAWRTGRNTEAFF

d_call: -
v_call: TRBV5-4
j_call: TRBJ2-7
clone_size: -
cdr3_nt: TGTGCCAGCAGCAACAGAGACTACGAGCAGTACTTC
cdr3_aa: CASSNRDYEQYF

d_call: -
v_call: TRBV6-1
j_call: TRBJ1-1
clone_size: -
cdr3_nt: TGTGCCAGCACCCTACAGGGAGGGTACACTGAAGCTTTCTTT
cdr3_aa: CASTLQGGYTEAFF

d_call: TRBD1
v_call: TRBV19
j_call: TRBJ1-2
clone_size: -
cdr3_nt: TGTGCCAGGGACAGGGATTCTAACTATGGCTACACCTTC
cdr3_aa: CARDRDSNYGYTF

d_call: -
v_call: TRBV9
j_call: TRBJ1-1
clone_size: -
cdr3_nt: TGTGCCAGCAGCCCGACAGGTATCGGGGCTGAAGCTTTCTTT
cdr3_aa: CASSPTGIGAEAFF

d_call: -
v_call: TRBV7-2
j_call: TRBJ1-1
clone_size: -
cdr3_nt: TGTGCCAGCAGCTTAGTCAGGGCTGAAGCTTTCTTT
cdr3_aa: CASSLVRAEAFF

d_call: -
v_call: TRBV29-1
j_call: TRBJ2-1
clone_size: -
cdr3_nt: TGCAGCGTTGTACGGGGGTTGGGGCCATTACGCAATGAGCAGTTCTTC
cdr3_aa: CSVVRGLGPLRNEQFF

d_call: TRBD2
v_call: TRBV6-4
j_call: TRBJ2-2
clone_size: few
cdr3_nt: TGTGCCAGCAGTGGTGTAGCGGGAGCTGGCGGGGAGCTGTTTTTT
cdr3_aa: CASSGVAGAGGELFF

d_call: TRBD1
v_call: TRBV28
j_call: TRBJ2-7
clone_size: once
cdr3_nt: TGTGCCAGCAGCGCTACCGGGACAGGGGTGGGGGAGCAGTACTTC
cdr3_aa: CASSATGTGVGEQYF

d_call: -
v_call: TRBV6-5
j_call: TRBJ2-7
clone_size: -
cdr3_nt: TGTGCCAGCAGACGCTCCCCTTCTGAAGCGACCGAGCAGTACTTC
cdr3_aa: CASRRSPSEATEQYF

d_call: TRBD2
v_call: TRBV11-3
j_call: TRBJ2-7
clone_size: -
cdr3_nt: TGTGCCAGCAGCTTAGGTCGAGCGGGAGGTCCCCACGAGCAGTACTTC
cdr3_aa: CASSLGRAGGPHEQYF

d_call: TRBD2
v_call: TRBV4-1
j_call: TRBJ2-1
clone_size: -
cdr3_nt: TGCGCCAGCAGTGGGACTAGGAGTCTAAATGAGCAGTTCTTC
cdr3_aa: CASSGTRSLNEQFF

d_call: -
v_call: TRBV5-1
j_call: TRBJ2-7
clone_size: -
cdr3_nt: TGCGCCAGCAGCTTCAGCGGAAGGGAAGACTACGAGCAGTACTTC
cdr3_aa: CASSFSGREDYEQYF

d_call: -
v_call: TRBV11-2
j_call: TRBJ2-1
clone_size: -
cdr3_nt: TGTGCCAGCAGCTTAGGGGGGCCAGACAATGAGCAGTTCTTC
cdr3_aa: CASSLGGPDNEQFF

d_call: -
v_call: TRBV5-6
j_call: TRBJ1-4
clone_size: -
cdr3_nt: TGTGCCAGCAGCTTGGGTCAGAGGAATGAAAAACTGTTTTTT
cdr3_aa: CASSLGQRNEKLFF

d_call: TRBD2
v_call: TRBV7-8
j_call: TRBJ2-3
clone_size: once
cdr3_nt: TGTGCCAGCAGCTCCCTCGCGGGGGGCACAGATACGCAGTATTTT
cdr3_aa: CASSSLAGGTDTQYF

d_call: -
v_call: TRBV6-5
j_call: TRBJ1-2
clone_size: -
cdr3_nt: TGTGCCAGCAGTTACTCGACTTCCTCTAACTATGGCTACACCTTC
cdr3_aa: CASSYSTSSNYGYTF

d_call: -
v_call: TRBV7-6
j_call: TRBJ2-5
clone_size: few
cdr3_nt: TGTGCCAGCAGCCCAGTCGCGGGGGCAGAGACCCAGTACTTC
cdr3_aa: CASSPVAGAETQYF

d_call: -
v_call: TRBV28
j_call: TRBJ1-1
clone_size: few
cdr3_nt: TGTGCCAGCAGTCCCCCCTTGAGAGGTACTGAAGCTTTCTTT
cdr3_aa: CASSPPLRGTEAFF

d_call: -
v_call: TRBV11-2
j_call: TRBJ2-2
clone_size: -
cdr3_nt: TGTGCCAGCAGCTCCCCAGGGATGACCGGGGAGCTGTTTTTT
cdr3_aa: CASSSPGMTGELFF

d_call: -
v_call: TRBV7-9
j_call: TRBJ1-4
clone_size: few
cdr3_nt: TGTGCCAGCAGCTTATCGAGGGAAAAACTGTTTTTT
cdr3_aa: CASSLSREKLFF

d_call: -
v_call: TRBV19
j_call: TRBJ1-4
clone_size: -
cdr3_nt: TGTGCCAGTAGTACCGGCTTGGGGGGACTGTTTTTT
cdr3_aa: CASSTGLGGLFF

d_call: -
v_call: TRBV6-1
j_call: TRBJ1-5
clone_size: -
cdr3_nt: TGTGCCAGCACACTAGCGAAGGTACAGCCCCAGCATTTT
cdr3_aa: CASTLAKVQPQHF

d_call: -
v_call: TRBV11-2
j_call: TRBJ2-7
clone_size: -
cdr3_nt: TGTGCCAGCAGCCCTCTGGGGGGGCCTAACTCCTACGAGCAGTACTTC
cdr3_aa: CASSPLGGPNSYEQYF

d_call: TRBD2
v_call: TRBV5-1
j_call: TRBJ2-3
clone_size: -
cdr3_nt: TGCGCCAGCAGCTACTGGACTAGCAGTAGGACAGATACGCAGTATTTT
cdr3_aa: CASSYWTSSRTDTQYF

d_call: -
v_call: TRBV11-2
j_call: TRBJ2-7
clone_size: few
cdr3_nt: TGTGCCAGCAGCTTGGGGACATCCCTCTACGAGCAGTACTTC
cdr3_aa: CASSLGTSLYEQYF

d_call: TRBD2
v_call: TRBV13
j_call: TRBJ2-5
clone_size: -
cdr3_nt: TGTGCCAGCAGCCCCGGTGGGCGGGAGGGTCGAGAGACCCAGTACTTC
cdr3_aa: CASSPGGREGRETQYF

d_call: TRBD1
v_call: TRBV30
j_call: TRBJ1-1
clone_size: -
cdr3_nt: TGTGCCTGGAACCTGGGACAGGGGACTGAAGCTTTCTTT
cdr3_aa: CAWNLGQGTEAFF

d_call: -
v_call: TRBV7-3
j_call: TRBJ2-2
clone_size: -
cdr3_nt: TGTGCCAGCAGCCTCGGGGGAGACGGGGAGCTGTTTTTT
cdr3_aa: CASSLGGDGELFF

d_call: -
v_call: TRBV4-1
j_call: TRBJ1-5
clone_size: -
cdr3_nt: TGCGCCAGCAGCCAAGCACTTTTTCTTAGCAATCAGCCCCAGCATTTT
cdr3_aa: CASSQALFLSNQPQHF

d_call: -
v_call: TRBV7-2
j_call: TRBJ1-2
clone_size: once
cdr3_nt: TGTGCCAGCAGCTTAAACCCGGGGGGCGACTATGGTTACACCTTC
cdr3_aa: CASSLNPGGDYGYTF

d_call: -
v_call: TRBV6-5
j_call: TRBJ2-7
clone_size: -
cdr3_nt: TGTGCCAGCAGTTACTCTTCACAGGGAGCCTACGAGCAGTACTTC
cdr3_aa: CASSYSSQGAYEQYF